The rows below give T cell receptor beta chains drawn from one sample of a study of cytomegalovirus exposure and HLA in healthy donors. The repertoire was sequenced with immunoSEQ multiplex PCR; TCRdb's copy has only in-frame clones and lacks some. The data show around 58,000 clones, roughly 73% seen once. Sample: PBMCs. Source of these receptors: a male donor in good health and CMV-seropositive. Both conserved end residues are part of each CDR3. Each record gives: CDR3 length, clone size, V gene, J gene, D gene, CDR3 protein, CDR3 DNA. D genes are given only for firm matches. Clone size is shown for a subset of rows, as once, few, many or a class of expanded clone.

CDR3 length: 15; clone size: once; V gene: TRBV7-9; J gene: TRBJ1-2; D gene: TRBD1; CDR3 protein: CASSPAGQGYYGYTF; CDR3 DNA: TGTGCCAGCAGCCCCGCCGGACAGGGGTACTATGGCTACACCTTC
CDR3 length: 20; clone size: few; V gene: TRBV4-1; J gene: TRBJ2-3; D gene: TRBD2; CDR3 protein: CASSQESPLAGDLGTDTQYF; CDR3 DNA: TGCGCCAGCAGCCAAGAAAGCCCACTAGCGGGGGACCTTGGCACAGATACGCAGTATTTT
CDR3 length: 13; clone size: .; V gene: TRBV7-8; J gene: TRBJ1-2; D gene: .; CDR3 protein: CASSSTGLYGYTF; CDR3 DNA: TGTGCCAGCAGCAGCACAGGGCTATATGGCTACACCTTC
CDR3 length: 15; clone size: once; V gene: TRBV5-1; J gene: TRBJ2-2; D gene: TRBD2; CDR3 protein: CASSRTSGGTGELFF; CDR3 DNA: TGCGCCAGCAGCCGGACTAGCGGGGGGACCGGGGAGCTGTTTTTT
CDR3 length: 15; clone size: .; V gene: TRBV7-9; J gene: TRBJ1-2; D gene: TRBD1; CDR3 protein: CASSLATGNLNGYTF; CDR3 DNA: TGTGCCAGCAGCTTAGCGACAGGGAATTTGAATGGCTACACCTTC
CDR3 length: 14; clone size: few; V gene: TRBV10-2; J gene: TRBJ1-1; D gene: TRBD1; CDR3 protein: CASSEIVGTAEAFF; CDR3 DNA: TGCGCCAGCAGTGAAATAGTGGGGACAGCTGAAGCTTTCTTT
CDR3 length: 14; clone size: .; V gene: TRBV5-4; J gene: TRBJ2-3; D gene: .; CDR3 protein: CASRRATSTDTQYF; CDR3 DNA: TGTGCCAGCCGACGAGCGACTAGCACAGATACGCAGTATTTT
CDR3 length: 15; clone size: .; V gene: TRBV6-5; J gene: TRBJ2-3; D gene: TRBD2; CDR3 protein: CASSLRGGNPDTQYF; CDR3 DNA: TGTGCCAGCAGTCTTCGGGGGGGCAATCCGGATACGCAGTATTTT
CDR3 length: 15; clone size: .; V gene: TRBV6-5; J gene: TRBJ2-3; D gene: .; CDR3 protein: CASRALERRTDTQYF; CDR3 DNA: TGTGCCAGCAGAGCCCTAGAGCGGCGCACAGATACGCAGTATTTT
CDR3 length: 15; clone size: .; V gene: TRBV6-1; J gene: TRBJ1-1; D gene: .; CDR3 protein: CASSDPLGGYTEAFF; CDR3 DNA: TGTGCCAGCAGTGACCCATTGGGGGGGTACACTGAAGCTTTCTTT
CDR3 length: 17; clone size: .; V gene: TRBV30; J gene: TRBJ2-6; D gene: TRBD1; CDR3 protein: CAGQGQGLTGGANVLTF; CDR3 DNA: TGTGCCGGACAGGGACAGGGATTAACGGGGGGGGCCAACGTCCTGACTTTC
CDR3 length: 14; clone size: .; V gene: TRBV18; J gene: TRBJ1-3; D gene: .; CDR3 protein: CASSPVRVGNTIYF; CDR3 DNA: TGTGCCAGCTCACCAGTCAGGGTCGGAAACACCATATATTTT
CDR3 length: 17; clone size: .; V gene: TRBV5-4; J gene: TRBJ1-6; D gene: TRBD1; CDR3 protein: CASSVPYPGQGSSPLHF; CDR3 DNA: TGTGCCAGCAGCGTACCTTACCCGGGACAGGGAAGTTCACCCCTCCACTTT
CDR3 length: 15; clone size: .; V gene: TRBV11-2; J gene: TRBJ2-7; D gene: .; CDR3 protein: CASSLLAGPAYEQYF; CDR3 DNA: TGTGCCAGCAGCTTATTGGCGGGGCCCGCCTACGAGCAGTACTTC
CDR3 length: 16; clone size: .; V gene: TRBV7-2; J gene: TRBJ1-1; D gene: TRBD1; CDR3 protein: CASSAYPTGMNTEAFF; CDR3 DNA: TGTGCCAGCAGCGCCTACCCGACAGGGATGAACACTGAAGCTTTCTTT
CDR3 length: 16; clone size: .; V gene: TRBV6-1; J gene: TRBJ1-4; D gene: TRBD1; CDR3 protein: CASSAELRTGYEKLFF; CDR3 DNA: TGTGCCAGCAGTGCCGAACTCCGGACAGGGTATGAAAAACTGTTTTTT
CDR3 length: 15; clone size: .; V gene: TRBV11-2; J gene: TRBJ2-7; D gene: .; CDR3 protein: CASSSEAWSWYEQYF; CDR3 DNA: TGTGCCAGCAGCTCGGAGGCGTGGTCTTGGTACGAGCAGTACTTC
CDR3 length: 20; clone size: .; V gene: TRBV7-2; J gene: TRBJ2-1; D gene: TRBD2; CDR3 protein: CASSLALASGGPISYNEQFF; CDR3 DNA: TGTGCCAGCAGCTTAGCGCTGGCTAGCGGGGGCCCAATCTCCTACAATGAGCAGTTCTTC
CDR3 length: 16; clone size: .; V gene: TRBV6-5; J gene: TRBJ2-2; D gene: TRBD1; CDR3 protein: CASSYPGQDGTGELFF; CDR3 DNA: TGTGCCAGCAGTTACCCGGGACAGGATGGCACCGGGGAGCTGTTTTTT
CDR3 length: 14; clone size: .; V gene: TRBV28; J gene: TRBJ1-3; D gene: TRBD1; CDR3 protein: CASSQTGKGNTIYF; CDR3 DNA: TGTGCCAGCAGTCAGACAGGGAAAGGAAACACCATATATTTT
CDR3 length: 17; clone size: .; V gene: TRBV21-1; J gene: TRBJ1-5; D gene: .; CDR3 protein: CASSKVVGDWSNQPQHF; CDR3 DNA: TGTGCCAGCAGCAAAGTGGTCGGGGACTGGAGCAATCAGCCCCAGCATTTT
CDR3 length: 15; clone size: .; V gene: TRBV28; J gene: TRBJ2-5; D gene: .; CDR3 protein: CASSLNLPRGETQYF; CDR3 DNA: TGTGCCAGCAGTTTAAACCTACCCCGAGGGGAGACCCAGTACTTC
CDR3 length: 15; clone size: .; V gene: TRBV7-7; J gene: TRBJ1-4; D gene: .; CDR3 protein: CASSPNLGTNEKLFF; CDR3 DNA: TGTGCCAGCAGCCCAAATCTCGGGACTAATGAAAAACTGTTTTTT
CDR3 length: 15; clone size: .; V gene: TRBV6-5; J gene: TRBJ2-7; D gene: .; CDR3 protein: CASSYEGGPVHEQYF; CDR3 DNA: TGTGCCAGCAGTTACGAGGGGGGGCCGGTCCACGAGCAGTACTTC
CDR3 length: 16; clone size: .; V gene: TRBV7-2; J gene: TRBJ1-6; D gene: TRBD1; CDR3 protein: CASSFRDRGPYSPLHF; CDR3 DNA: TGTGCCAGCAGCTTTAGGGACAGGGGGCCCTATTCACCCCTCCACTTT
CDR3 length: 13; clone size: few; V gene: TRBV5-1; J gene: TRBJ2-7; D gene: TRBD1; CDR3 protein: CASSQDRSHEQYF; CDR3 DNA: TGCGCCAGCAGCCAGGACAGGTCCCACGAGCAGTACTTC
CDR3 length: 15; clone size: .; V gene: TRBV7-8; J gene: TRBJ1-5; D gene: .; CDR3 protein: CASSLQGRLGQPQHF; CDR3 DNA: TGTGCCAGCAGCCTCCAAGGGAGGCTGGGTCAGCCCCAGCATTTT
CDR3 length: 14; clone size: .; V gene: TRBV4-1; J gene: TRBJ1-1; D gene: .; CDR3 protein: CASAGLLRNTEAFF; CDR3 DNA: TGCGCCAGCGCCGGTCTTCTTAGAAACACTGAAGCTTTCTTT
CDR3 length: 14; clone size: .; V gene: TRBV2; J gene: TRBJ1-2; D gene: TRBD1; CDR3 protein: CASSRDRSNYGYTF; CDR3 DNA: TGTGCCAGCAGCCGGGACAGAAGTAACTATGGCTACACCTTC
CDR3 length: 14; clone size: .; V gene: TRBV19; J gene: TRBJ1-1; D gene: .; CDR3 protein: CASSTKTGNTEAFF; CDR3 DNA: TGTGCCAGTAGTACCAAGACAGGGAACACTGAAGCTTTCTTT
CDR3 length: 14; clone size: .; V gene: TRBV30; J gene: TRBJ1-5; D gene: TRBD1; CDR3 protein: CAWSGGQDNQPQHF; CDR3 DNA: TGTGCCTGGAGCGGAGGACAGGATAATCAGCCCCAGCATTTT